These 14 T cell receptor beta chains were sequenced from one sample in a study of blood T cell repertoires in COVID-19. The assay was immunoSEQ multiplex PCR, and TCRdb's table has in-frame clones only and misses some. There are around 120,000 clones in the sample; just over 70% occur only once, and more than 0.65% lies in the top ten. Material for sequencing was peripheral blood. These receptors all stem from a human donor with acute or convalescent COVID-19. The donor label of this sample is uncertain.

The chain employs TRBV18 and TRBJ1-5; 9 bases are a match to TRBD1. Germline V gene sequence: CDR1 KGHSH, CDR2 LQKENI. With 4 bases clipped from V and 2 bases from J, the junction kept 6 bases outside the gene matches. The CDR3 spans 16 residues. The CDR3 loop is CASSRGDREGNQPQHF. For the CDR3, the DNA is TGTGCCAGCTCACGCGGGGACAGGGAAGGCAATCAGCCCCAGCATTTT.

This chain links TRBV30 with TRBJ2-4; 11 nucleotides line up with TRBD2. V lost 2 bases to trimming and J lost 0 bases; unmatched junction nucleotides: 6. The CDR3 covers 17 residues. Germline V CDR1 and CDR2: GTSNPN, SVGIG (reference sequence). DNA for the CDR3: TGTGCCTGGAGTATCCCGGGACTAGCGGTAGCCAAAAACATTCAGTACTTC. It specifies CAWSIPGLAVAKNIQYF.

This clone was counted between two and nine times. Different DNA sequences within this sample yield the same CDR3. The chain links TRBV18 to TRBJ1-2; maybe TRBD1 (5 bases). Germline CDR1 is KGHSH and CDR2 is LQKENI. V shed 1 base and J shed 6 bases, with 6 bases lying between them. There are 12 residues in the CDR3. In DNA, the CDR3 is TGTGCCAGCTCACCACAGGGGAATGGCTACACCTTC. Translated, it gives CASSPQGNGYTF.

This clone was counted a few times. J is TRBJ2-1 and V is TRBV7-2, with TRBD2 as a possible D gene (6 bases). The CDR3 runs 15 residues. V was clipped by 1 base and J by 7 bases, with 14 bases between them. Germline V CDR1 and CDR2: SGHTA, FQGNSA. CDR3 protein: CASSLGRLERNEQFF. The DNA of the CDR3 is TGTGCCAGCAGCTTAGGGCGACTAGAAAGGAATGAGCAGTTCTTC.

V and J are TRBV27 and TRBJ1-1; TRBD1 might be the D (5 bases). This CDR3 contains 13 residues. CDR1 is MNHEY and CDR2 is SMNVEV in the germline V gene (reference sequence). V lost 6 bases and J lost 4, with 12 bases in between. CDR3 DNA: TGTGCCAGCAGCCCGTTCGGGGGCACTGAAGCTTTCTTT. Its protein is CASSPFGGTEAFF.

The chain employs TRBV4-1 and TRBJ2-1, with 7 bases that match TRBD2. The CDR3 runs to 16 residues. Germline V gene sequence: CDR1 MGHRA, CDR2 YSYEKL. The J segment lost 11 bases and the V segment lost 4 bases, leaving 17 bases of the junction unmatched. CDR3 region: CASSPEGTKADAKQFF. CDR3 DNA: TGCGCCAGCAGCCCGGAAGGGACTAAGGCGGACGCGAAGCAGTTCTTC.

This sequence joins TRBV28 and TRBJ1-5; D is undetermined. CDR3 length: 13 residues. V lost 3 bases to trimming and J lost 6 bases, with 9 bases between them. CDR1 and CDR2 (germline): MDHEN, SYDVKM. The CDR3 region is CASSFPWAQPQHF. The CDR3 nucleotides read TGTGCCAGCAGTTTCCCGTGGGCTCAGCCCCAGCATTTT.

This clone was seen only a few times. This CDR3 is CASSFTTGDNSPLHF. The DNA of the CDR3 is TGTGCCAGCAGCTTTACGACAGGGGATAATTCACCCCTCCACTTT. The rearrangement uses TRBV9 and TRBJ1-6; 8 nucleotides line up with TRBD1. Germline CDR1 is SGDLS and CDR2 is YYNGEE. V lost 4 bases, J lost 5 bases, and 5 bases stayed unmatched. CDR3 length: 15 amino acids. Complete variable domain (other parts from reference TRBV9 and TRBJ1-6): DSGVTQTPKHLITATGQRVTLRCSPRSGDLSVYWYQQSLDQGLQFLIQYYNGEERAKGNILERFSAQQFPDLHSELNLSSLELGDSALYFCASSFTTGDNSPLHFGNGTRLTVT.

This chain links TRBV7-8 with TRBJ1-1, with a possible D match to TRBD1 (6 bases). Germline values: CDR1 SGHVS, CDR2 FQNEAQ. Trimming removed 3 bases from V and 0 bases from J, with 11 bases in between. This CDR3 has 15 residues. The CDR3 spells CASSFQGQLNTEAFF. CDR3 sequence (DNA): TGTGCCAGCAGCTTTCAAGGACAGTTGAACACTGAAGCTTTCTTT.

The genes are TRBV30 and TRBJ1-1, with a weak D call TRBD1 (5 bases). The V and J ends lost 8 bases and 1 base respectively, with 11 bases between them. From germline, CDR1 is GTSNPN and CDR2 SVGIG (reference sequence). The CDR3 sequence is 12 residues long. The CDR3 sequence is CARGRENTEAFF. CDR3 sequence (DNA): TGTGCCCGGGGACGGGAGAACACTGAAGCTTTCTTT. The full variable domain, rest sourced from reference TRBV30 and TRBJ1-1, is SQTIHQWPATLVQPVGSPLSLECTVEGTSNPNLYWYRQAAGRGLQLLFYSVGIGQISSEVPQNLSASRPQDRQFILSSKKLLLSDSGFYLCARGRENTEAFFGQGTRLTVV.

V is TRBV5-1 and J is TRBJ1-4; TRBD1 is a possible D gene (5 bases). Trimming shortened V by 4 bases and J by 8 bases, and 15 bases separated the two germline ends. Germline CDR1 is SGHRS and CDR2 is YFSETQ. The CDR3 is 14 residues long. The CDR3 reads CASSGNQGGEKLFF. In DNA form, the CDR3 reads TGCGCCAGCAGCGGGAACCAGGGTGGAGAAAAACTGTTTTTT.

CDR3 in amino acids: CASSGDRGGFEAQPQHF. For the CDR3, the DNA is TGTGCCAGCAGTGGGGACAGGGGGGGGTTCGAGGCTCAGCCCCAGCATTTT. The V gene is TRBV28, the J gene TRBJ1-5, with TRBD1 identical over 11 bases. From germline, CDR1 is MDHEN and CDR2 SYDVKM. This CDR3 is 17 amino acids long. V lost 5 bases and J lost 6; bases outside the gene matches: 12. Drawing the rest from reference TRBV28 and TRBJ1-5, the complete variable domain is DVKVTQSSRYLVKRTGEKVFLECVQDMDHENMFWYRQDPGLGLRLIYFSYDVKMKEKGDIPEGYSVSREKKERFSLILESASTNQTSMYLCASSGDRGGFEAQPQHFGDGTRLSIL.

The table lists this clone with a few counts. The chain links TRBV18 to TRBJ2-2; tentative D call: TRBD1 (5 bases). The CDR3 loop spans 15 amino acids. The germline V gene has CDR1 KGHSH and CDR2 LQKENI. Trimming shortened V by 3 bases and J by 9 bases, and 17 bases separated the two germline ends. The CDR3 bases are TGTGCCAGCTCACCGCGAACAGGATTCCACCGGGAGCTGTTTTTT. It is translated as CASSPRTGFHRELFF.

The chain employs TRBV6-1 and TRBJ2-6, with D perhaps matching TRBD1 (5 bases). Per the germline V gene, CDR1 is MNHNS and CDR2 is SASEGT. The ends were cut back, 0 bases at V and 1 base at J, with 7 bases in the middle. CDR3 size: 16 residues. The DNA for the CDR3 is TGTGCCAGCAGTGAAGCGGGGCCTTCTGGGGCCAACGTCCTGACTTTC. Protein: CASSEAGPSGANVLTF.